A single sample is the source of the 10 T cell receptor beta chains below, sequenced in a study of CDR3 diversity in severe acne. MiXCR was run by TCRdb on the PCR reads, yielding one entry per CDR3 protein. The sample includes fewer than 90,000 distinct CDR3 sequences, around 50% of them seen just once. The sample taken for sequencing was blood. The origin of the receptors is a male donor in good health, without acne.

The V gene is TRBV5-1, the J gene TRBJ2-7, with D perhaps given as TRBD1 or TRBD2 (5 bases each). The CDR3 has 15 amino acids. Germline CDR1 reads SGHRS; CDR2 reads YFSETQ. V was shortened by 4 bases and J by 5 bases, with 19 bases between the two germline ends. CDR3 region: CASSGSGDGRDEQYF. CDR3 in DNA: TGCGCCAGCAGCGGATCTGGGGACGGTCGGGACGAGCAGTACTTC. Full variable domain (rest looked up from reference TRBV5-1 and TRBJ2-7): KAGVTQTPRYLIKTRGQQVTLSCSPISGHRSVSWYQQTPGQGLQFLFEYFSETQRNKGNFPGRFSGRQFSNSRSEMNVSTLELGDSALYLCASSGSGDGRDEQYFGPGTRLTVT.

The chain combines TRBV15 with TRBJ1-1; D uncertain. The CDR3 length is 16 residues. Germline CDR1 is LNHNV and CDR2 is YYDKDF (reference sequence). Trimming took 3 bases from V and 0 from J, leaving 14 bases between them. Here the CDR3 DNA reads TGTGCCACCAGCAGCGCCGGCCACGGCGTGAACACTGAAGCTTTCTTT. Its protein product is CATSSAGHGVNTEAFF.

Points on this clonotype: Since the CDR3 does not end with the conserved phenylalanine or tryptophan, this likely comes from a read error. Because the CDR3's place on the DNA is in doubt, the DNA is left out and the CDR3 is given as listed by TCRdb. V gene TRBV6-5 combines with J gene TRBJ1-1; the tabulated D call, TRBD1, remains unverified against the DNA. From its first to its last residue, the CDR3 has 10 amino acids. The germline CDR1 and CDR2 sequences are MNHEY and SVGAGI. CDR3: CASSQGQAIY.

This clonotype was detected only a few times. J is TRBJ2-5 and V is TRBV7-6, with 7 bases aligning to TRBD2. The junction had 7 bases not matched to a gene; V was cut back by 5 bases and J by 1 base. The CDR3 is made up of 15 amino acids. Germline V lookup: CDR1 SGHVS, CDR2 FNYEAQ. The CDR3 here is CASSPTTGGQETQYF. CDR3 DNA sequence: TGTGCCAGCAGCCCAACAACGGGGGGCCAAGAGACCCAGTACTTC. Looking up the rest from reference TRBV7-6 and TRBJ2-5 gives the full variable domain: GAGVSQSPRYKVTKRGQDVALRCDPISGHVSLYWYRQALGQGPEFLTYFNYEAQQDKSGLPNDRFSAERPEGSISTLTIQRTEQRDSAMYRCASSPTTGGQETQYFGPGTRLLVL.

The chain links TRBV11-3 to TRBJ1-2; the match to TRBD1 covers 7 bases. The CDR3 has 14 amino acids. V was clipped by 5 bases and J by 8 bases; unmatched bases: 11. The germline CDR1 and CDR2 sequences are SGHNT and YENEEA. CDR3 in amino acids: CASSREGQAGGYTF. For the CDR3, the DNA is TGTGCCAGCAGCCGTGAAGGACAGGCGGGCGGCTACACCTTC.

The sample holds many counts of this clonotype. The rearrangement joins TRBV5-1 to TRBJ1-1; 9 positions agree with TRBD1. The germline gives CDR1 SGHRS, CDR2 YFSETQ. The junction had 9 bases not matched to a gene; V was cut back by 0 bases and J by 0 bases. There are 18 residues in the CDR3. CDR3 DNA: TGCGCCAGCAGCTTGGCCCTGGGACAGGGAATAATGAACACTGAAGCTTTCTTT. Protein: CASSLALGQGIMNTEAFF.

The genes are TRBV4-1 and TRBJ1-4; 7 bases fit TRBD1. Per the germline V gene, CDR1 is MGHRA and CDR2 is YSYEKL. Germline trimming cut 1 base from V and 8 bases from J; bases unmatched to any gene: 4. This CDR3 contains 14 residues. The CDR3 here is CASSQATGDEKLFF. CDR3 nucleotide sequence: TGCGCCAGCAGCCAAGCTACAGGGGACGAAAAACTGTTTTTT.

V is TRBV20-1 and J is TRBJ1-2; D gene ambiguous. From germline, CDR1 is DFQATT and CDR2 SNEGSKA (reference sequence). The CDR3 covers 13 residues. Trimming left V 1 base short and J 6 bases short, with 12 bases between. The CDR3 sequence is CSARVFTAHGYTF. For the CDR3, the DNA is TGCAGTGCTAGAGTGTTCACAGCCCATGGCTACACCTTC.

This clonotype was counted between two and nine times. The chain carries TRBV5-1 and TRBJ1-2; D possibly corresponds to TRBD1 (6 bases). CDR1 SGHRS and CDR2 YFSETQ come from the germline V gene. V was trimmed by 0 bases and J by 8 bases, leaving 41 bases between them. The CDR3 sequence is 23 residues long. For the CDR3, the DNA is TGCGCCAGCAGCTTGGGGGGGCCTAACTCTGGAAACACCATATATATAAAGGATATCGGCTACACCTTC. Protein sequence: CASSLGGPNSGNTIYIKDIGYTF.

This rearrangement joins TRBV6-5 to TRBJ2-5, with D unresolved. The germline V gene encodes CDR1 MNHEY and CDR2 SVGAGI. This CDR3 comprises 13 residues. The V end was cut by 3 bases, the J end by 5 bases, with 10 bases between. CDR3 region: CASSYSRAETQYF. In nucleotides, the CDR3 is TGTGCCAGCAGTTATTCTAGGGCGGAGACCCAGTACTTC.